This is a list of T cell receptor beta chains from one sample in a study of blood T cell repertoires in COVID-19. Here immunoSEQ multiplex PCR was the method, and the copy in TCRdb shows in-frame clones only, minus some. In the table there are roughly 300,000 clones, around 87% of which are singletons. Source material: peripheral blood. All receptors derive from a woman in her 50s who had recovered from COVID-19. Each CDR3 is given with its conserved first and last residue. A D gene is named only where the DNA matches it firmly. Where a row states a size, it is once, few, many or the class of an expanded clone; other rows omit it.

j_call v_call d_call clone_size cdr3_aa cdr3_nt
TRBJ1-4 TRBV6-5 NA NA CASSSGRVGEKLFF TGTGCCAGCAGTTCAGGCAGGGTTGGGGAAAAACTGTTTTTT
TRBJ1-1 TRBV5-1 TRBD1 NA CASSQNRGGLGEAFF TGCGCCAGCAGCCAGAACAGGGGTGGCCTAGGTGAAGCTTTCTTT
TRBJ2-1 TRBV7-3 NA NA CASSLGTTPYNEQFF TGTGCCAGCAGCTTAGGGACAACCCCCTACAATGAGCAGTTCTTC
TRBJ2-7 TRBV7-8 TRBD2 NA CASSKRVSRLAGGPRYEQYF TGTGCCAGCAGCAAACGCGTATCGCGGCTAGCGGGAGGGCCCAGGTACGAGCAGTACTTC
TRBJ2-4 TRBV7-9 TRBD1 NA CASSHPSGTGQIQYF TGTGCCAGCAGCCACCCATCTGGGACAGGGCAAATTCAGTACTTC
TRBJ1-4 TRBV4-1 TRBD1 NA CASSHHYRGRDEKLFF TGCGCCAGCAGCCATCATTACAGGGGAAGAGATGAAAAACTGTTTTTT
TRBJ2-1 TRBV5-5 TRBD2 once CASSFGLAGGGEQFF TGTGCCAGCAGCTTCGGCCTAGCGGGAGGCGGTGAGCAGTTCTTC
TRBJ2-4 TRBV7-9 TRBD2 NA CASSLTTGRRSNIQYF TGTGCCAGCAGCTTGACCACCGGGAGGCGATCCAACATTCAGTACTTC
TRBJ1-2 TRBV30 TRBD1 NA CAWSAQGALGYGYTF TGTGCCTGGAGTGCACAGGGGGCGCTGGGCTATGGCTACACCTTC
TRBJ1-1 TRBV27 NA NA CASSLAGGWTEAFF TGTGCCAGCAGTTTAGCGGGGGGCTGGACTGAAGCTTTCTTT
TRBJ2-1 TRBV29-1 NA NA CSVVVASAGEQFF TGCAGCGTTGTCGTGGCTAGCGCGGGGGAGCAGTTCTTC
TRBJ2-2 TRBV5-4 TRBD2 NA CASSLSGGASGELFF TGTGCCAGCAGCTTAAGCGGGGGGGCCTCCGGGGAGCTGTTTTTT
TRBJ1-4 TRBV28 NA NA CASSSPGSGEKLFF TGTGCCAGCAGTTCACCGGGTTCGGGTGAAAAACTGTTTTTT
TRBJ2-5 TRBV9 NA NA CASSVGQGMWETQYF TGTGCCAGCAGCGTTGGGCAGGGTATGTGGGAGACCCAGTACTTC
TRBJ1-2 TRBV7-2 TRBD1 NA CASSGETGGFGYTF TGTGCCAGCAGCGGGGAGACAGGGGGCTTTGGCTACACCTTC
TRBJ2-3 TRBV19 NA NA CASSIGVGGDTQYF TGTGCCAGTAGTATTGGGGTCGGGGGAGATACGCAGTATTTT
TRBJ1-2 TRBV9 TRBD1 NA CASSGPGQGNYGYTF TGTGCCAGCAGCGGCCCGGGACAGGGTAACTATGGCTACACCTTC
TRBJ2-3 TRBV3-1/TRBV3-2 TRBD2 NA CASQTSGGVDTQYF TGTGCCAGTCAAACTAGCGGGGGGGTAGATACGCAGTATTTT
TRBJ1-1 TRBV6-4 TRBD1 NA CASRNDRGNTEAFF TGTGCCAGCAGGAACGACAGGGGGAACACTGAAGCTTTCTTT
TRBJ2-2 TRBV9 TRBD1 few CASSQQGLGTGELFF TGTGCCAGCAGCCAACAGGGGTTGGGGACCGGGGAGCTGTTTTTT
TRBJ2-7 TRBV7-2 NA NA CASRTPGLVYEQYF TGTGCCAGCAGGACTCCAGGGTTAGTCTACGAGCAGTACTTC
TRBJ2-7 TRBV5-6 NA NA CASSSGLVSYEQYF TGTGCCAGCAGCTCAGGACTGGTCTCCTACGAGCAGTACTTC
TRBJ2-3 TRBV27 NA NA CASSLNRANTQYF TGTGCCAGCAGTTTAAACAGGGCAAATACGCAGTATTTT
TRBJ2-1 TRBV24-1 TRBD1 once CATSDLSHDRGRENEQFF TGTGCCACCAGTGATTTGTCCCACGACAGGGGGCGCGAGAATGAGCAGTTCTTC
TRBJ2-7 TRBV15 TRBD1 NA CATSKRDRDPMAEQYF TGTGCCACCAGCAAACGGGACAGGGACCCGATGGCCGAGCAGTACTTC
TRBJ2-2 TRBV6-5 TRBD2 NA CASSYSGGNTGELFF TGTGCCAGCAGCTATAGCGGGGGGAACACCGGGGAGCTGTTTTTT
TRBJ2-4 TRBV5-1 NA NA CASSLEAGDAKNIQYF TGCGCCAGCAGCTTGGAGGCGGGTGACGCCAAAAACATTCAGTACTTC
TRBJ1-2 TRBV20-1 NA NA CSSHNYGYTF TGCAGCTCACATAACTATGGCTACACCTTC
TRBJ1-5 TRBV27 TRBD1 NA CASSQTGTGNQPQHF TGTGCCAGCAGCCAAACCGGGACAGGCAATCAGCCCCAGCATTTT
TRBJ2-7 TRBV18 NA NA CASSQNSGSSSYEQYF TGTGCCAGCTCACAGAATTCAGGGTCTAGCTCCTACGAGCAGTACTTC
TRBJ1-2 TRBV19 TRBD1 NA CASRTGNYGYTF TGTGCCAGTAGGACAGGGAACTATGGCTACACCTTC
TRBJ2-1 TRBV19 TRBD2 NA CAIGGTGGPLGEQFF TGTGCCATAGGGGGTACGGGAGGGCCGTTGGGTGAGCAGTTCTTC
TRBJ2-1 TRBV7-7 TRBD2 NA CASSPGTSFEQFF TGTGCTAGCAGTCCAGGGACTAGCTTTGAGCAGTTCTTC
TRBJ1-3 TRBV28 NA NA CASSRRRGFGNTIYF TGTGCCAGCAGCCGGCGGAGGGGCTTTGGAAACACCATATATTTT
TRBJ2-7 TRBV6-1 NA NA CASSEASYEQYF TGTGCCAGCAGTGAGGCCAGCTACGAGCAGTACTTC
TRBJ2-7 TRBV29-1 NA once CSVKDSRHEQYF TGCAGCGTAAAAGACAGTCGGCACGAGCAGTACTTC
TRBJ2-1 TRBV5-4 TRBD2 once CASSLAGGANEQFF TGTGCCAGCAGCTTGGCCGGGGGGGCGAATGAGCAGTTCTTC
TRBJ1-1 TRBV7-9 NA NA CASSETGTEAFF TGTGCCAGCAGCGAAACCGGGACAGAAGCTTTCTTT
TRBJ2-5 TRBV5-1 NA NA CASSLEGGHQETQYF TGCGCCAGCAGCTTGGAGGGGGGGCATCAAGAGACCCAGTACTTC
TRBJ1-1 TRBV5-1 TRBD1 once CASSFGQGAGGTEAFF TGCGCCAGCAGCTTCGGACAGGGGGCGGGAGGAACTGAAGCTTTCTTT
TRBJ2-1 TRBV19 NA NA CASSIGSNNEQFF TGTGCCAGTAGTATAGGGAGTAACAATGAGCAGTTCTTC
TRBJ2-7 TRBV3-1/TRBV3-2 TRBD2 once CASSHSGRWNEQYF TGTGCCAGCAGCCATAGCGGGAGATGGAACGAGCAGTACTTC
TRBJ2-7 TRBV14 TRBD1 NA CASSQEGGYSREQYF TGTGCCAGCAGCCAGGAAGGGGGCTACTCTAGGGAGCAGTACTTC
TRBJ1-6 TRBV11-2 NA NA CASGTTVTGNSPLHF TGTGCCAGCGGAACGACAGTTACCGGAAATTCACCCCTCCACTTT
TRBJ1-5 TRBV7-2 TRBD1 NA CASSLDRGQPQHF TGTGCCAGCAGCTTAGACAGGGGTCAGCCCCAGCATTTT
TRBJ2-7 TRBV4-1 NA few CASSQDSISYEQYF TGCGCCAGCAGCCAGGACAGCATCTCCTACGAGCAGTACTTC
TRBJ1-2 TRBV30 NA NA CAWSGGFGTTF TGTGCCTGGAGCGGGGGGTTTGGAACCACCTTC
TRBJ1-1 TRBV30 NA NA CAWSVLLGTSGAEAFF TGTGCCTGGAGTGTACTTTTAGGGACCTCGGGAGCTGAAGCTTTCTTT
TRBJ2-7 TRBV4-3 TRBD1 NA CASSQRQGAHEQYF TGCGCCAGCAGCCAACGACAGGGGGCCCACGAGCAGTACTTC
TRBJ2-5 TRBV21-1 NA NA CASITDRRRETQYF TGTGCCAGCATTACTGACCGACGGAGGGAGACCCAGTACTTC
TRBJ1-2 TRBV28 NA NA CASRSPGHLNYGYTF TGTGCCAGCAGATCTCCGGGACACCTTAACTATGGCTACACCTTC
TRBJ1-1 TRBV6-6 NA NA CASSSTGEAFF TGTGCCAGCAGTTCGACTGGTGAAGCTTTCTTT
TRBJ2-1 TRBV20-1 NA NA CSAQRGNEQFF TGCAGTGCTCAGAGGGGGAATGAGCAGTTCTTC